Presented here are 25 T cell receptor beta chains from one specimen sequenced in a study of T cells in Graves' hyperthyroidism and ophthalmopathy. Amplified regions were TCR beta CDR3 sequences from RNA transcripts. Carried out on the TCR CDR3, a first-round RT-PCR used the HTBI primer set. Each CDR3 protein gets one entry after TCRdb re-called the multiplex PCR reads with MiXCR. The sample has hundreds of thousands of distinct CDR3 sequences, 38% seen once. The specimen sequenced was blood. These receptors came from a man younger than 30 with Graves' hyperthyroidism.

This clonotype was observed a handful of times. This chain links TRBV5-8 with TRBJ2-7; weak D call: TRBD2 (5 bases). Trimming removed 4 bases from V and 2 bases from J, with 16 bases in between. Germline values: CDR1 SGHTS, CDR2 YDEGEE. The CDR3 spans 15 residues. CDR3 region: CASSGREGGPYEQYF. DNA for the CDR3: TGTGCCAGCAGCGGGCGCGAGGGCGGTCCCTACGAGCAGTACTTC.

CDR3 amino acids: CANYEKGTEAFF. CDR3 DNA sequence: TGTGCCAACTACGAAAAGGGTACTGAAGCTTTCTTT. The chain links TRBV24-1 to TRBJ1-1; unclear D gene. V was cut by 11 bases and J by 5 bases, with 14 bases left in between. CDR1 KGHDR and CDR2 SFDVKD come from the germline V gene. CDR3 length: 12 residues.

The genes are TRBV20-1 and TRBJ2-5; TRBD2 matches at 13 bases. V lost 0 bases and J lost 5; bases outside the gene matches: 15. The CDR3 totals 19 residues. Germline CDR1 DFQATT, CDR2 SNEGSKA (reference sequence). The CDR3 nucleotides are TGCAGTGCTAGAGATGACGGAATTTCGGGACTAGCGGGGACGGAGACCCAGTACTTC. Translating gives CSARDDGISGLAGTETQYF.

This clonotype has at least ten counts. The DNA of the CDR3 is TGCAGCGTTGACTTAAGCACTGAAGCTTTCTTT. It is translated as CSVDLSTEAFF. The V and J genes are TRBV29-1 and TRBJ1-1; D not certain. V was shortened by 3 bases and J by 4 bases, with 6 bases between the two germline ends. Germline CDR1 reads SQVTM; CDR2 reads ANQGSEA. The length of the CDR3 is 11 residues.

The chain has TRBV6-5 and TRBJ2-5; no clear D. This CDR3 is 11 amino acids long. V lost 7 bases and J lost 5, with 8 bases in between. The germline CDR1 and CDR2 sequences are MNHEY and SVGAGI. The CDR3 region is CASNDRETQYF. CDR3 DNA: TGTGCCAGCAATGATCGGGAGACCCAGTACTTC.

V and J are TRBV6-5 and TRBJ1-1, with 7 bases matching TRBD1. V shed 7 bases, J shed 9 bases, and the junction held 11 bases outside the gene matches. The CDR3 is 13 amino acids. Germline assignment: CDR1 MNHEY and CDR2 SVGAGI. CDR3 residues: CASNRDSISQAFF. The CDR3 DNA reads TGTGCCAGCAATCGGGACAGTATCTCCCAAGCTTTCTTT.

This clonotype was counted between two and nine times. This chain connects TRBV4-1 to TRBJ1-1; D is ambiguous. The V gene lost 3 bases and the J gene lost 2 bases, with 10 bases spanning the gap. This CDR3 has 14 residues. The germline V gene encodes CDR1 MGHRA and CDR2 YSYEKL. The CDR3 protein is CASSQGIQNTEAFF. The CDR3 DNA is TGCGCCAGCAGCCAGGGGATCCAAAACACTGAAGCTTTCTTT.

The chain joins TRBV7-6 to TRBJ1-1; D possibly corresponds to TRBD1 (5 bases). The CDR3 has 15 amino acids. Germline assignment: CDR1 SGHVS and CDR2 FNYEAQ. V dropped 5 bases and J dropped 6 bases, with 19 bases sitting between them. CDR3: CASSPPGRGGSEAFF. In DNA, the CDR3 is TGTGCCAGCAGCCCCCCAGGGAGGGGAGGGTCTGAAGCTTTCTTT.

The genes are TRBV4-1 and TRBJ1-6; D not resolved. In germline, CDR1 is MGHRA, CDR2 YSYEKL. The CDR3 totals 16 residues. V was cut by 4 bases and J by 1 base, with 11 bases left in between. CDR3 protein: CASSLTTQSYNSPLHF. The CDR3 DNA is TGCGCCAGCAGCCTGACGACCCAATCCTATAATTCACCCCTCCACTTT.

This clonotype was seen only a few times. The rearrangement links TRBV20-1 to TRBJ1-6, with TRBD1 as a possible D gene (5 bases). The V end lost 6 bases, the J end lost 7 bases, and 13 bases lay between the germline ends. CDR3 length: 13 amino acids. In germline, CDR1 is DFQATT, CDR2 SNEGSKA (reference sequence). The DNA of the CDR3 is TGCAGTGCCAGTGGGGGGGTGAATTCACCCCTCCACTTT. It specifies CSASGGVNSPLHF.

This clonotype was observed a few times. The genes are TRBV2 and TRBJ1-4; the D gene is possibly TRBD1 (5 bases). The CDR3 runs to 15 residues. Between the trimmed V and J ends, which lost 7 bases and 5 bases, there was a span of 17 bases. In germline, CDR1 is SNHLY, CDR2 FYNNEI. CDR3 coding DNA: TGTGCCAGCAATCTCCGGGGGAGTCCGAATGAAAAACTGTTTTTT. Translation gives CASNLRGSPNEKLFF.

A word on this clonotype: A read error may produce the germline difference seen at one junction end. The chain joins TRBV7-7 to TRBJ1-2; no definite D call. Germline V CDR1 and CDR2: SSHAT, FNYEAQ (reference sequence). CDR3 size: 13 residues. The CDR3 here is CASSFSENYGHTF. The CDR3 DNA reads TGTGCTAGCAGCTTTAGTGAAAACTATGGCCACACCTTC.

The CDR3 coding sequence is TGCAGTGCTAGAGGGGGGCGGGTC. Translated, it gives CSARGGRV. The chain links TRBV20-1 to TRBJ2-7; maybe TRBD1 (6 bases). Germline V CDR1 and CDR2: DFQATT, SNEGSKA (reference sequence). The CDR3 extends over 8 amino acids.

The genes are TRBV11-1 and TRBJ1-1, with no clear D. There are 13 residues in the CDR3. V lost 0 bases and J 11 bases, leaving 13 bases between the germline ends. The germline gives CDR1 SGHAT, CDR2 FQDESV (reference sequence). The CDR3: CASSLAEGLLAFF. The CDR3 nucleotides read TGTGCCAGCAGCTTAGCGGAGGGCCTCTTGGCTTTCTTT. Variable domain in full (rest from reference TRBV11-1 and TRBJ1-1): EAEVAQSPRYKITEKSQAVAFWCDPISGHATLYWYRQILGQGPELLVQFQDESVVDDSQLPKDRFSAERLKGVDSTLKIQPAELGDSAMYLCASSLAEGLLAFFGQGTRLTVV.

This chain links TRBV7-2 with TRBJ1-4; tentative D call: TRBD1 (5 bases). The CDR3 spans 13 residues. The germline V and J ends were trimmed by 6 bases and 7 bases, with 12 bases remaining between them. Looked up from germline, CDR1 is SGHTA and CDR2 is FQGNSA. The CDR3 reads CASRYWGGEKLFF. The CDR3 bases are TGTGCCAGCAGATACTGGGGGGGTGAAAAACTGTTTTTT. Variable domain in full (rest from reference TRBV7-2 and TRBJ1-4): GAGVSQSPSNKVTEKGKDVELRCDPISGHTALYWYRQSLGQGLEFLIYFQGNSAPDKSGLPSDRFSAERTGGSVSTLTIQRTQQEDSAVYLCASRYWGGEKLFFGSGTQLSVL.

This clonotype was observed at least ten times. V is TRBV29-1 and J is TRBJ2-5; 7 nucleotides line up with TRBD2. Germline assignment: CDR1 SQVTM and CDR2 ANQGSEA. V was clipped by 4 bases and J by 7 bases; unmatched bases: 9. The CDR3 loop spans 13 amino acids. CDR3 nucleotide sequence: TGCAGCGTTGGACTAGCAGTTTCTAGGACCCAGTACTTC. It encodes CSVGLAVSRTQYF.

The rearrangement uses TRBV20-1 and TRBJ1-5; D is unresolved. The CDR3 loop spans 16 amino acids. CDR1 is DFQATT, CDR2 SNEGSKA, per germline (reference sequence). Trimming pared 3 bases from V and 0 bases from J, leaving 15 bases between. CDR3 loop: CSASLPSSYSNQPQHF. In nucleotides, the CDR3 is TGCAGTGCTAGTTTGCCCAGCAGTTATAGCAATCAGCCCCAGCATTTT.

J is TRBJ1-5 and V is TRBV4-1, with TRBD1 matching 7 bases. This CDR3 is 15 amino acids long. V dropped 3 bases and J dropped 6; count of bases not matched to a gene: 8. The germline CDR1 and CDR2 sequences are MGHRA and YSYEKL. The CDR3 DNA reads TGCGCCAGCAGCCAGGGTGGACAGGTTGGTCAGCCCCAGCATTTT. It codes for CASSQGGQVGQPQHF.

This clonotype was observed at least ten times. The CDR3, as DNA: TGTGCCAGCAGTGAATACGGGAGTGGCTACACCTTC. It yields the protein CASSEYGSGYTF. The V gene is TRBV25-1, the J gene TRBJ1-2; D unclear. V lost 0 bases to trimming and J lost 7 bases, with 6 bases between them. This CDR3 has 12 amino acids. Germline values: CDR1 MGHDK, CDR2 SYGVNS.

The chain carries TRBV7-9 and TRBJ2-7; D tentatively fits TRBD1 or TRBD2 (5 bases each). The V end lost 7 bases, the J end lost 6 bases, and 19 bases lay between the germline ends. The germline CDR1 and CDR2 sequences are SEHNR and FQNEAQ (reference sequence). The CDR3 covers 14 residues. This chain's CDR3 is CASTPGTSFSEQYF. The CDR3 DNA sequence: TGTGCCAGCACCCCCGGGACGAGCTTCTCCGAGCAGTACTTC.

Only a few counts were recorded for this clonotype. The chain combines TRBV29-1 with TRBJ2-2; D is possibly TRBD2 (10 bases). Trimming removed 0 bases from V and 6 bases from J, with 17 bases in between. CDR3 length equals 16 residues. CDR1 is SQVTM, CDR2 ANQGSEA, per germline. The CDR3: CSVEEDRGTSAGELFF. CDR3 sequence (DNA): TGCAGCGTTGAAGAAGACAGGGGGACTAGCGCCGGGGAGCTGTTTTTT.

There are many counts of this clonotype. The J gene is TRBJ1-5, the V gene TRBV6-6; 8 positions match TRBD1. J gave up 3 bases and V 6 bases, and 7 bases lay outside the gene matches. The CDR3 extends over 15 amino acids. The germline CDR1 and CDR2 sequences are MNHNY and SVGAGI (reference sequence). CDR3 in amino acids: CASRPSTGDNQPQHF. In DNA, the CDR3 is TGTGCCAGCAGGCCTTCGACAGGGGACAATCAGCCCCAGCATTTT.

This chain connects TRBV14 to TRBJ2-2, with D perhaps TRBD1 (6 bases). This CDR3 is built from 18 residues. V shed 5 bases and J shed 0 bases, with 19 bases lying between them. Per germline, CDR1 SGHDN and CDR2 FVKESK. This chain's CDR3 is CASSKVSAGAPNTGELFF. CDR3 in DNA: TGTGCCAGCAGCAAGGTCTCGGCAGGGGCCCCGAACACCGGGGAGCTGTTTTTT.

The table lists this clonotype with many counts. CDR3 bases: TGTGCCACCAGCGGGTGGGGGCAGGGGAATGAAAAACTGTTTTTT. Translation gives CATSGWGQGNEKLFF. The chain has TRBV15 and TRBJ1-4; possibly TRBD1 for D (6 bases). Deletions cut 5 bases from V and 5 bases from J, with 15 bases between. There are 15 residues in the CDR3. The germline V gene has CDR1 LNHNV and CDR2 YYDKDF (reference sequence).

With regard to this clonotype: Sequence at one end of the junction differs from germline and may be a read error. This chain connects TRBV24-1 to TRBJ1-6; TRBD1 matches at 9 bases. In germline, CDR1 is KGHDR, CDR2 SFDVKD. CDR3 length equals 15 residues. The DNA for the CDR3 is TGTGCCAGCAGTGATTGGGGACAGGGTGTGTCACCCCTCCACTTT. Its translation: CASSDWGQGVSPLHF.